Listed below are T cell receptor beta chains from one sample, sequenced in a study of cytomegalovirus exposure and HLA in healthy donors. Libraries were prepared by immunoSEQ multiplex PCR; TCRdb keeps only in-frame clonotypes and omits some of them. The listing records some 30,000 clones. What was sequenced was PBMCs. The receptors stem from a woman aged 40 to 49 in good health and CMV-seropositive. Each CDR3 is given with its conserved first and last residue. D genes are given only for firm matches. Expanded clones get a size class; other rows say once, few or many, or leave the size out.

cdr3_aa: CASSPSGDGELFF
cdr3_nt: TGTGCCAGCAGCCCATCCGGTGACGGGGAGCTGTTTTTT
v_call: TRBV7-3
j_call: TRBJ2-2
d_call: .
cdr3_length: 13
clone_size: .

cdr3_aa: CSVKVGPRQFF
cdr3_nt: TGCAGCGTTAAGGTGGGCCCGCGGCAGTTCTTC
v_call: TRBV29-1
j_call: TRBJ2-1
d_call: .
cdr3_length: 11
clone_size: .

cdr3_aa: CASSQGSSADTQYF
cdr3_nt: TGCGCCAGCAGCCAAGGGTCGTCGGCAGATACGCAGTATTTT
v_call: TRBV4-3
j_call: TRBJ2-3
d_call: .
cdr3_length: 14
clone_size: .

cdr3_aa: CASSPPGDGGYGYTF
cdr3_nt: TGTGCCAGCTCACCACCGGGGGACGGGGGCTATGGCTACACCTTC
v_call: TRBV18
j_call: TRBJ1-2
d_call: .
cdr3_length: 15
clone_size: .

cdr3_aa: CAIRDPGSTGGSEQYF
cdr3_nt: TGTGCCATCAGAGACCCTGGATCGACAGGGGGGAGCGAGCAGTACTTC
v_call: TRBV10-3
j_call: TRBJ2-7
d_call: TRBD1
cdr3_length: 16
clone_size: medium-sized

cdr3_aa: CASSLGGGTEAFF
cdr3_nt: TGCGCCAGCAGCCTGGGAGGGGGCACTGAAGCTTTCTTT
v_call: TRBV5-1
j_call: TRBJ1-1
d_call: .
cdr3_length: 13
clone_size: .

cdr3_aa: CASSLEAFYGDSQETQYF
cdr3_nt: TGTGCCAGCAGCTTAGAGGCTTTCTATGGGGACAGCCAAGAGACCCAGTACTTC
v_call: TRBV7-8
j_call: TRBJ2-5
d_call: TRBD1
cdr3_length: 18
clone_size: .

cdr3_aa: CAISAGGGNQENQYF
cdr3_nt: TGTGCCATCTCCGCGGGGGGAGGGAACCAAGAGAACCAGTACTTC
v_call: TRBV10-3
j_call: TRBJ2-5
d_call: TRBD2
cdr3_length: 15
clone_size: .

cdr3_aa: CAWSVGQAVGELFF
cdr3_nt: TGTGCCTGGAGCGTTGGACAGGCGGTCGGGGAGCTGTTTTTT
v_call: TRBV30
j_call: TRBJ2-2
d_call: TRBD1
cdr3_length: 14
clone_size: .

cdr3_aa: CASSRRGGQLNEQFF
cdr3_nt: TGTGCCAGCAGCAGGCGCGGAGGGCAGCTCAATGAGCAGTTCTTC
v_call: TRBV21-1
j_call: TRBJ2-1
d_call: .
cdr3_length: 15
clone_size: .

cdr3_aa: CASSLASGPYEQYF
cdr3_nt: TGCGCCAGCAGCTTGGCTAGCGGGCCCTACGAGCAGTACTTC
v_call: TRBV5-1
j_call: TRBJ2-7
d_call: TRBD2
cdr3_length: 14
clone_size: .

cdr3_aa: CSVYDTSNYGYTF
cdr3_nt: TGCAGCGTTTATGACACATCTAACTATGGCTACACCTTC
v_call: TRBV29-1
j_call: TRBJ1-2
d_call: .
cdr3_length: 13
clone_size: .

cdr3_aa: CASSEALGTSYEQYF
cdr3_nt: TGTGCCAGCAGTGAAGCGCTTGGGACAAGCTACGAGCAGTACTTC
v_call: TRBV2
j_call: TRBJ2-7
d_call: .
cdr3_length: 15
clone_size: .

cdr3_aa: CASSQRPSYEQYF
cdr3_nt: TGTGCCAGTAGTCAGAGGCCATCCTACGAGCAGTACTTC
v_call: TRBV19
j_call: TRBJ2-7
d_call: .
cdr3_length: 13
clone_size: .

cdr3_aa: CASSPGPGKQPQHF
cdr3_nt: TGTGCCAGCAGCCCCGGGCCGGGGAAACAGCCCCAGCATTTT
v_call: TRBV28
j_call: TRBJ1-5
d_call: .
cdr3_length: 14
clone_size: .

cdr3_aa: CASSQGEGGPYPNTEAFF
cdr3_nt: TGCGCCAGCAGCCAAGGCGAAGGGGGACCTTATCCGAACACTGAAGCTTTCTTT
v_call: TRBV4-1
j_call: TRBJ1-1
d_call: .
cdr3_length: 18
clone_size: .

cdr3_aa: CSVEVLQGGGLFF
cdr3_nt: TGCAGCGTTGAAGTCCTACAGGGGGGTGGGCTGTTTTTT
v_call: TRBV29-1
j_call: TRBJ2-2
d_call: TRBD1
cdr3_length: 13
clone_size: .

cdr3_aa: CASRSQGLGGELFF
cdr3_nt: TGTGCCAGCAGGAGCCAGGGACTGGGCGGGGAGCTGTTTTTT
v_call: TRBV6-1
j_call: TRBJ2-2
d_call: .
cdr3_length: 14
clone_size: .

cdr3_aa: CASIIRGGSYEQYF
cdr3_nt: TGTGCCAGCATAATACGGGGGGGGTCCTACGAGCAGTACTTC
v_call: TRBV6-1
j_call: TRBJ2-7
d_call: TRBD2
cdr3_length: 14
clone_size: .

cdr3_aa: CASSLRAGAVEQYF
cdr3_nt: TGTGCCAGTAGCCTACGAGCGGGAGCGGTCGAGCAGTACTTC
v_call: TRBV19
j_call: TRBJ2-7
d_call: TRBD2
cdr3_length: 14
clone_size: .

cdr3_aa: CASSPTGQGRETQYF
cdr3_nt: TGTGCCAGCAGTCCCACGGGACAGGGGAGGGAGACCCAGTACTTC
v_call: TRBV6-5
j_call: TRBJ2-5
d_call: TRBD1
cdr3_length: 15
clone_size: .

cdr3_aa: CASRQQRSSGNTIYF
cdr3_nt: TGTGCCAGTAGACAACAGCGGTCCTCTGGAAACACCATATATTTT
v_call: TRBV19
j_call: TRBJ1-3
d_call: .
cdr3_length: 15
clone_size: .

cdr3_aa: CAVNPATGVTEAFF
cdr3_nt: TGTGCCGTGAACCCCGCGACAGGGGTGACTGAAGCTTTCTTT
v_call: TRBV30
j_call: TRBJ1-1
d_call: TRBD1
cdr3_length: 14
clone_size: .

cdr3_aa: CASSQGPNTGELFF
cdr3_nt: TGTGCCAGCAGCCAAGGTCCAAACACCGGGGAGCTGTTTTTT
v_call: TRBV4-2
j_call: TRBJ2-2
d_call: .
cdr3_length: 14
clone_size: .